Listed below are T cell receptor beta chains from one sample, sequenced in a study of T cell responses to AZD1222 COVID-19 vaccine. Some clones are missing from TCRdb's copy, which holds only in-frame ones; the method was immunoSEQ multiplex PCR. The sample lists 85,000 to 130,000 clones, 75% to 90% occurring once. The source was peripheral blood, collected on day 0 of AZD1222 vaccination. These TCRs come from an adult in good health. Both conserved end residues are part of each CDR3. Each record gives: D gene, V gene, J gene, clone size, CDR3 protein, CDR3 DNA. D genes are given only for firm matches. The listing skips clone size in some rows; elsewhere it reads once, few, many or a size class.

d_call: -; v_call: TRBV7-8; j_call: TRBJ1-2; clone_size: -; cdr3_aa: CASSQTGDGYTF; cdr3_nt: TGTGCCAGCAGCCAAACAGGCGATGGCTACACCTTC
d_call: -; v_call: TRBV5-8; j_call: TRBJ1-1; clone_size: once; cdr3_aa: CASSSQLVGRTEAFF; cdr3_nt: TGTGCCAGCAGCTCGCAACTGGTAGGGCGCACTGAAGCTTTCTTT
d_call: -; v_call: TRBV11-2; j_call: TRBJ1-3; clone_size: -; cdr3_aa: CASSLGQTGNTIYF; cdr3_nt: TGTGCCAGCAGCCTAGGACAGACTGGAAACACCATATATTTT
d_call: -; v_call: TRBV20-1; j_call: TRBJ1-5; clone_size: -; cdr3_aa: CSARGDQPQHF; cdr3_nt: TGCAGTGCTAGAGGCGATCAGCCCCAGCATTTT
d_call: TRBD2; v_call: TRBV5-1; j_call: TRBJ2-5; clone_size: -; cdr3_aa: CASSFSPSGGETQYF; cdr3_nt: TGCGCCAGCAGCTTTTCTCCTAGCGGGGGCGAGACCCAGTACTTC
d_call: -; v_call: TRBV11-1; j_call: TRBJ1-6; clone_size: -; cdr3_aa: CASSLGAGNSPLHF; cdr3_nt: TGTGCCAGCAGCTTAGGGGCTGGCAATTCACCCCTCCACTTT
d_call: -; v_call: TRBV7-2; j_call: TRBJ1-5; clone_size: -; cdr3_aa: CASSLAGGQINQPQHF; cdr3_nt: TGTGCCAGCAGCTTAGCCGGAGGGCAGATCAATCAGCCCCAGCATTTT
d_call: TRBD1; v_call: TRBV19; j_call: TRBJ1-5; clone_size: -; cdr3_aa: CASSKRTGDQPQHF; cdr3_nt: TGTGCCAGTAGTAAAAGAACAGGGGATCAGCCCCAGCATTTT
d_call: -; v_call: TRBV6-5; j_call: TRBJ2-7; clone_size: -; cdr3_aa: CASSKRWGNEQYF; cdr3_nt: TGTGCCAGCAGCAAAAGATGGGGAAACGAGCAGTACTTC
d_call: -; v_call: TRBV4-3; j_call: TRBJ2-7; clone_size: -; cdr3_aa: CASSQDYRSYEQYF; cdr3_nt: TGCGCCAGCAGCCAAGATTACAGAAGCTACGAGCAGTACTTC
d_call: -; v_call: TRBV5-5; j_call: TRBJ1-5; clone_size: -; cdr3_aa: CASSPRQANQPQHF; cdr3_nt: TGTGCCAGCAGCCCCCGGCAGGCCAATCAGCCCCAGCATTTT
d_call: -; v_call: TRBV7-3; j_call: TRBJ1-5; clone_size: -; cdr3_aa: CASSPQGHQPQHF; cdr3_nt: TGTGCCAGCAGCCCACAGGGCCACCAGCCCCAGCATTTT
d_call: -; v_call: TRBV28; j_call: TRBJ2-7; clone_size: -; cdr3_aa: CASRKGGVREQYF; cdr3_nt: TGTGCCAGCAGAAAGGGGGGAGTGCGCGAGCAGTACTTC
d_call: -; v_call: TRBV4-3; j_call: TRBJ2-3; clone_size: -; cdr3_aa: CASSQKGTDTQYF; cdr3_nt: TGCGCCAGCAGCCAAAAGGGGACAGATACGCAGTATTTT
d_call: TRBD2; v_call: TRBV10-1; j_call: TRBJ2-1; clone_size: -; cdr3_aa: CASSVAGGLGNEQFF; cdr3_nt: TGCGCCAGCAGCGTAGCGGGAGGGTTAGGCAATGAGCAGTTCTTC
d_call: -; v_call: TRBV7-2; j_call: TRBJ1-2; clone_size: -; cdr3_aa: CASSLGGFRDGYTF; cdr3_nt: TGTGCCAGCAGCTTAGGCGGATTTAGGGATGGCTACACCTTC
d_call: -; v_call: TRBV27; j_call: TRBJ1-6; clone_size: once; cdr3_aa: CASSPLLDSYNSPLHF; cdr3_nt: TGTGCCAGCAGTCCACTTTTGGACTCCTATAATTCACCCCTCCACTTT
d_call: TRBD1; v_call: TRBV7-9; j_call: TRBJ2-6; clone_size: -; cdr3_aa: CASSQGTGGFSGANVLTF; cdr3_nt: TGTGCCAGCAGTCAAGGGACAGGGGGATTCTCTGGGGCCAACGTCCTGACTTTC
d_call: -; v_call: TRBV28; j_call: TRBJ2-6; clone_size: -; cdr3_aa: CASSLLNSGANVLTF; cdr3_nt: TGTGCCAGCAGTTTACTGAACTCTGGGGCCAACGTCCTGACTTTC
d_call: -; v_call: TRBV2; j_call: TRBJ2-7; clone_size: -; cdr3_aa: CASSRSSYEQYF; cdr3_nt: TGTGCCAGCAGCCGGTCTTCCTACGAGCAGTACTTC
d_call: -; v_call: TRBV29-1; j_call: TRBJ2-5; clone_size: -; cdr3_aa: CSVPSLDAETQYF; cdr3_nt: TGCAGCGTACCGTCCTTAGACGCGGAGACCCAGTACTTC
d_call: -; v_call: TRBV28; j_call: TRBJ1-1; clone_size: -; cdr3_aa: CASTTPAANTEAFF; cdr3_nt: TGTGCCAGCACAACCCCGGCGGCGAACACTGAAGCTTTCTTT
d_call: TRBD1; v_call: TRBV2; j_call: TRBJ2-3; clone_size: -; cdr3_aa: CASRGQAEGQYF; cdr3_nt: TGTGCCAGCAGGGGACAGGCCGAAGGGCAGTATTTT
d_call: TRBD1; v_call: TRBV28; j_call: TRBJ2-5; clone_size: -; cdr3_aa: CASSLLGQATQETQYF; cdr3_nt: TGTGCCAGCAGTCTACTCGGACAGGCCACACAAGAGACCCAGTACTTC
d_call: -; v_call: TRBV5-4; j_call: TRBJ1-1; clone_size: -; cdr3_aa: CASSLVTANTEAFF; cdr3_nt: TGTGCCAGCAGCTTGGTGACAGCGAACACTGAAGCTTTCTTT
d_call: -; v_call: TRBV7-2; j_call: TRBJ2-7; clone_size: -; cdr3_aa: CASSLTHYEQYF; cdr3_nt: TGTGCCAGCAGCTTAACCCATTACGAGCAGTACTTC
d_call: -; v_call: TRBV29-1; j_call: TRBJ2-3; clone_size: -; cdr3_aa: CSVPLGGTQYF; cdr3_nt: TGCAGCGTCCCGTTAGGGGGTACGCAGTATTTT
d_call: TRBD2; v_call: TRBV19; j_call: TRBJ2-1; clone_size: -; cdr3_aa: CASSMNRDYNNEQFF; cdr3_nt: TGTGCCAGTAGTATGAACCGGGACTACAACAATGAGCAGTTCTTC
d_call: -; v_call: TRBV20-1; j_call: TRBJ1-5; clone_size: -; cdr3_aa: CSASGGLWGNQPQHF; cdr3_nt: TGCAGTGCTAGTGGGGGGCTGTGGGGCAATCAGCCCCAGCATTTT
d_call: TRBD1; v_call: TRBV6-4; j_call: TRBJ1-2; clone_size: -; cdr3_aa: CASIRDRSWLSEYGYTF; cdr3_nt: TGTGCCAGCATTCGGGACAGAAGTTGGCTATCAGAGTATGGCTACACCTTC
d_call: -; v_call: TRBV3-1/TRBV3-2; j_call: TRBJ2-5; clone_size: -; cdr3_aa: CASSQDLEETQYF; cdr3_nt: TGTGCCAGCAGCCAAGATTTGGAGGAGACCCAGTACTTC
d_call: TRBD1; v_call: TRBV28; j_call: TRBJ2-7; clone_size: -; cdr3_aa: CASRVYRGSYEQYF; cdr3_nt: TGTGCCAGCAGGGTGTACAGGGGATCCTACGAGCAGTACTTC
d_call: TRBD1; v_call: TRBV30; j_call: TRBJ1-1; clone_size: few; cdr3_aa: CAWSLSGGQGSRFF; cdr3_nt: TGTGCCTGGAGTCTTTCTGGGGGACAGGGGTCACGTTTCTTT
d_call: TRBD1; v_call: TRBV18; j_call: TRBJ1-4; clone_size: -; cdr3_aa: CASSPSLGTAGNEKLFF; cdr3_nt: TGTGCCAGCTCACCGTCTCTTGGGACAGCCGGTAATGAAAAACTGTTTTTT